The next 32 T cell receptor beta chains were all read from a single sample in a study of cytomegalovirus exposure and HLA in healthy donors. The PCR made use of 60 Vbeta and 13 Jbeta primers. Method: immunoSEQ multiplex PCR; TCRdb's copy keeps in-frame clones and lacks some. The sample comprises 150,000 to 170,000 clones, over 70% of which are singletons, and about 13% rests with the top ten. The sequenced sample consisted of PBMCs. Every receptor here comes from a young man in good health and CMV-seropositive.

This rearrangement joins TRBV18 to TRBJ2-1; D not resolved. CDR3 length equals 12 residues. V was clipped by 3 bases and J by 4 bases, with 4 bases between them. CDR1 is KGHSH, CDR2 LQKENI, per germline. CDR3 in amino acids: CASSPSYNEQFF. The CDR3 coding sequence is TGTGCCAGCTCACCTTCTTACAATGAGCAGTTCTTC.

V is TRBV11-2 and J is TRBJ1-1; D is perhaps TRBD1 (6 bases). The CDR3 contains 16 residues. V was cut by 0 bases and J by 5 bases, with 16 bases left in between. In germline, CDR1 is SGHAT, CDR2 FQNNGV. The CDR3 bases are TGTGCCAGCAGCTTAGAAATGGGGGCGGGGGGAACTGAAGCTTTCTTT. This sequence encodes CASSLEMGAGGTEAFF.

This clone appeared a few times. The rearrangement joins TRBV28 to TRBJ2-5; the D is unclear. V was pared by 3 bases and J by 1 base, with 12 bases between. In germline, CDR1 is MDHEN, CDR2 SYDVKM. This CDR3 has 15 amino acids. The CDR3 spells CASSFAVGSQETQYF. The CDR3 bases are TGTGCCAGCAGTTTCGCAGTCGGGTCCCAAGAGACCCAGTACTTC.

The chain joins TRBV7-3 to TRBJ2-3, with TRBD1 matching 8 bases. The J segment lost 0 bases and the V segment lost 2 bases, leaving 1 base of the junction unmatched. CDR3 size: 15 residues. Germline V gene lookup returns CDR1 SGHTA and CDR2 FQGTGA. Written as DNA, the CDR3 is TGTGCCAGCAGCTTACAGGGGGCTAGCACAGATACGCAGTATTTT. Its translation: CASSLQGASTDTQYF.

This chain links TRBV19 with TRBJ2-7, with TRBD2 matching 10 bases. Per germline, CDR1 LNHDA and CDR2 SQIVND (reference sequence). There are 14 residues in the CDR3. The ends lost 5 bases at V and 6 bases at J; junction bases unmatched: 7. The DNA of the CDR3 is TGTGCCAGTAGTCTCGTGACTAGCGGGCGCGAGCAGTACTTC. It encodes CASSLVTSGREQYF. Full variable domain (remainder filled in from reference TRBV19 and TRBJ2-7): DGGITQSPKYLFRKEGQNVTLSCEQNLNHDAMYWYRQDPGQGLRLIYYSQIVNDFQKGDIAEGYSVSREKKESFPLTVTSAQKNPTAFYLCASSLVTSGREQYFGPGTRLTVT.

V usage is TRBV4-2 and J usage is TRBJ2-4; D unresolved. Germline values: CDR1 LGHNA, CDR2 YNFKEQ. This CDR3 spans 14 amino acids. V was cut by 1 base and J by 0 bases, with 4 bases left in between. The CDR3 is CASSQAGAKNIQYF. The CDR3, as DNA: TGTGCCAGCAGCCAAGCGGGAGCCAAAAACATTCAGTACTTC.

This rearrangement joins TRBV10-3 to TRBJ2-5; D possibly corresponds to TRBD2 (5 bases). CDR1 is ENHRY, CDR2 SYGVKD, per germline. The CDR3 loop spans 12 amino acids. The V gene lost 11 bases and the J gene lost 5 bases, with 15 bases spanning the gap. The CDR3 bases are TGTGCCGGCTCCCGGGATAGGGAGACCCAGTACTTC. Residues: CAGSRDRETQYF.

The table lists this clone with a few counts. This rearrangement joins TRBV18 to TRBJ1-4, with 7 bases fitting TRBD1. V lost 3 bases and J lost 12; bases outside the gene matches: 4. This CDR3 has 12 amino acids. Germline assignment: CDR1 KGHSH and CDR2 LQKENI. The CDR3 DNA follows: TGTGCCAGCTCACCCGCGCAGGGGGAACTGTTTTTT. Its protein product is CASSPAQGELFF.

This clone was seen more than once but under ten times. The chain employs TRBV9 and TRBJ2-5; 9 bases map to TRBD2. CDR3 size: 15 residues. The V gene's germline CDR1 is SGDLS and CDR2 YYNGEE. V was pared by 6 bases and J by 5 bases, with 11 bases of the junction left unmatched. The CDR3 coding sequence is TGTGCCAGCACCGCCTTAGCGGGAGAGGGTGAGACCCAGTACTTC. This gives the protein CASTALAGEGETQYF.

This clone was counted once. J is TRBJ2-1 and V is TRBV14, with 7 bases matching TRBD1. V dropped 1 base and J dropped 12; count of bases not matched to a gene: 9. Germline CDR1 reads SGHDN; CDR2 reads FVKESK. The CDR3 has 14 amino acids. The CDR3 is CASSQVRDSRRQFF. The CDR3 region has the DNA TGTGCCAGCAGCCAAGTCCGGGACAGTCGAAGGCAGTTCTTC.

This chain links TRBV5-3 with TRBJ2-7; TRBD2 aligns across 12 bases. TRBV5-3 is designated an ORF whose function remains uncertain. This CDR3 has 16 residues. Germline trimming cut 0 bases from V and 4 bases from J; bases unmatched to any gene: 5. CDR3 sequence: CARSLVTSGSRYEQYF. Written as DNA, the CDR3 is TGTGCCAGAAGCTTGGTGACTAGCGGGAGTCGGTACGAGCAGTACTTC.

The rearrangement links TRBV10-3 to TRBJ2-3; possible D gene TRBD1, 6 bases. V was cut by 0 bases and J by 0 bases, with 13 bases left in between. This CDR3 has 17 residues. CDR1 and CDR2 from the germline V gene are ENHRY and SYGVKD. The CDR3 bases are TGTGCCATCAGTGAGTCCTCGACAGGATTTAGCACAGATACGCAGTATTTT. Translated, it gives CAISESSTGFSTDTQYF.

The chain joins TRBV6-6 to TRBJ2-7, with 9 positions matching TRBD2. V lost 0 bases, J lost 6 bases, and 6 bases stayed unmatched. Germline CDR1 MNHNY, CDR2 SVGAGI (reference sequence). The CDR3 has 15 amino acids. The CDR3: CASSYSAREGREQYF. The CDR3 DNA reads TGTGCCAGCAGTTACTCGGCGCGGGAGGGCCGCGAGCAGTACTTC.

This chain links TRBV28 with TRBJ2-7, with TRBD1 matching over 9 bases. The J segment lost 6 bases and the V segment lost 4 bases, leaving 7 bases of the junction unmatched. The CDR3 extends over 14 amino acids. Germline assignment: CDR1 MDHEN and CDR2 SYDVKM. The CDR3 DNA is TGTGCCAGCAGTTCGGACAGGGGCCGGTTCGAGCAGTACTTC. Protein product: CASSSDRGRFEQYF.

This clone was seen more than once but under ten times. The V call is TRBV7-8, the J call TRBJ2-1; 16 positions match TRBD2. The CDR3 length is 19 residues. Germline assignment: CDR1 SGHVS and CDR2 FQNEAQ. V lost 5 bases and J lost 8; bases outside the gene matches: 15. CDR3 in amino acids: CASSTRFGTSGRAVDEQFF. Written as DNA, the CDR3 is TGTGCCAGCAGCACCCGGTTCGGGACTAGCGGGAGGGCCGTCGATGAGCAGTTCTTC.

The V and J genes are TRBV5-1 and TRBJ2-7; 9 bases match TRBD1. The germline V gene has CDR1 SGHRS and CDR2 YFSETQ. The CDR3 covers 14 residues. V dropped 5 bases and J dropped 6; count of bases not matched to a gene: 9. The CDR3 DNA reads TGCGCCAGCAGTTCCGGGACAGGGTCTCGCGAGCAGTACTTC. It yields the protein CASSSGTGSREQYF.

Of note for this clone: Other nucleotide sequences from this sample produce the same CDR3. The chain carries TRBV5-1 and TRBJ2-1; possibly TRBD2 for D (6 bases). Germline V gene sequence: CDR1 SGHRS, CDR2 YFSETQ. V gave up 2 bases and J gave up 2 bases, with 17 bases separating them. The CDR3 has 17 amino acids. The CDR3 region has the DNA TGCGCCAGCAGCTTTACTGGGACTCCTAGCCCCTACAATGAGCAGTTCTTC. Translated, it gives CASSFTGTPSPYNEQFF.

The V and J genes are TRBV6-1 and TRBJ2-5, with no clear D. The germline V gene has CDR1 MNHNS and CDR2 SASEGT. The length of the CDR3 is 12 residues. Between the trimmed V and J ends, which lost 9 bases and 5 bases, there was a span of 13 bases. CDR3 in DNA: TGTGCCAGTTCGCGTGGAGTGGAGACCCAGTACTTC. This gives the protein CASSRGVETQYF.

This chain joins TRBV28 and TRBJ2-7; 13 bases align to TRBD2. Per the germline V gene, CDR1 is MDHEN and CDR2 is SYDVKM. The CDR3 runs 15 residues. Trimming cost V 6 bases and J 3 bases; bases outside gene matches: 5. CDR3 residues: CASRPGLAGVYEQYF. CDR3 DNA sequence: TGTGCCAGCAGACCCGGACTAGCGGGAGTCTACGAGCAGTACTTC.

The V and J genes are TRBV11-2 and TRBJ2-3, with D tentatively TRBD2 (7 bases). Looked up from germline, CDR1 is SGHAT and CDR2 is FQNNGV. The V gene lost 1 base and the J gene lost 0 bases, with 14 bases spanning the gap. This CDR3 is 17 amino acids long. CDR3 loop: CASSLGLGGGSTDTQYF. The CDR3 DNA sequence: TGTGCCAGCAGCTTAGGATTGGGCGGGGGCAGCACAGATACGCAGTATTTT.

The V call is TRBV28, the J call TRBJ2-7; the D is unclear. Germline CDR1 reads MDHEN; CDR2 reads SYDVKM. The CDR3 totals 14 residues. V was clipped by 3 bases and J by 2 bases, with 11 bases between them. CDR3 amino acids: CASSFLSATYEQYF. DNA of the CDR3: TGTGCCAGCAGTTTCTTAAGCGCTACCTACGAGCAGTACTTC.

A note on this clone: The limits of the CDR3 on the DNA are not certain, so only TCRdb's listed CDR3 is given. The CDR3 region is CTSSQDWGRGNQPQHF. The rearrangement links TRBV1 to TRBJ1-5; TRBD1 is the table's D call and was not checked against the DNA. TRBV1 is tagged as a pseudogene. The CDR3 extends over 16 residues, inclusive of both ends.

Here the CDR3 DNA reads TGTGCCAGCAGTGAAGTCCCAGTGAACACTGAAGCTTTCTTT. Translating gives CASSEVPVNTEAFF. The V gene is TRBV6-1, the J gene TRBJ1-1; D gene unclear. V lost 1 base, J lost 0 bases, and 6 bases lay in between. From germline, CDR1 is MNHNS and CDR2 SASEGT. The CDR3 spans 14 residues.

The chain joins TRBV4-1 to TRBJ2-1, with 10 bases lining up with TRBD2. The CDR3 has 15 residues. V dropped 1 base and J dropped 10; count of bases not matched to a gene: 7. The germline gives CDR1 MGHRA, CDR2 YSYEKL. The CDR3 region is CASSQAASGSGEQFF. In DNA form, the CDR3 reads TGCGCCAGCAGCCAAGCGGCTAGCGGGAGTGGCGAGCAGTTCTTC.

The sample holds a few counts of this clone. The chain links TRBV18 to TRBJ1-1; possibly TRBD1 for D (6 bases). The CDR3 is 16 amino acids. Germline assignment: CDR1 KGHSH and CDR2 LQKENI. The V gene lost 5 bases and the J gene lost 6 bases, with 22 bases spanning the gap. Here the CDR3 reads CASSSAPTGPGAEAFF. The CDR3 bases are TGTGCCAGCTCATCTGCCCCTACAGGGCCCGGGGCTGAAGCTTTCTTT.

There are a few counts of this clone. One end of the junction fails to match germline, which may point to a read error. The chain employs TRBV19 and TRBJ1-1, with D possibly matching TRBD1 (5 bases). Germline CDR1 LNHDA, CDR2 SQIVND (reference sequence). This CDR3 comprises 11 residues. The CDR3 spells CASKGNIEAFF. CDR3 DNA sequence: TGTGCCAGTAAGGGGAACATTGAAGCTTTCTTT.

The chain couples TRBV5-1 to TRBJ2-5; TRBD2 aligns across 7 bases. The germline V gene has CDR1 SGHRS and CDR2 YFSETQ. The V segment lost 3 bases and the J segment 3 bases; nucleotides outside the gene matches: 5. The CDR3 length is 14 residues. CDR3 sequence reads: CASSWEGREETQYF. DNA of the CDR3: TGCGCCAGCAGCTGGGAGGGACGTGAAGAGACCCAGTACTTC.

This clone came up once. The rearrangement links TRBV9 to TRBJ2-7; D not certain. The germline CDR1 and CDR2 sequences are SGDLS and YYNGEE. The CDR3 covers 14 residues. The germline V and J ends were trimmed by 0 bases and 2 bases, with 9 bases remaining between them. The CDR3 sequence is CASSVDLTAYEQYF. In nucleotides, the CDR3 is TGTGCCAGCAGCGTAGATTTAACAGCCTACGAGCAGTACTTC. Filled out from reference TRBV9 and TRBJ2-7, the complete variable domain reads DSGVTQTPKHLITATGQRVTLRCSPRSGDLSVYWYQQSLDQGLQFLIQYYNGEERAKGNILERFSAQQFPDLHSELNLSSLELGDSALYFCASSVDLTAYEQYFGPGTRLTVT.

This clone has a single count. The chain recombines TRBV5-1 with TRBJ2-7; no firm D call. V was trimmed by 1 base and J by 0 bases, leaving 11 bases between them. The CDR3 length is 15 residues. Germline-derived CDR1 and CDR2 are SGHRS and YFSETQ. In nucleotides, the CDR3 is TGCGCCAGCAGCTTGAGGCAGGATTCCTCCTACGAGCAGTACTTC. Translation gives CASSLRQDSSYEQYF.

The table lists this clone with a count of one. Written as DNA, the CDR3 is TGTGCCAGCAGTTACTCGGGGGGGATAGGCTACGAGCAGTACTTC. Its protein product is CASSYSGGIGYEQYF. This chain connects TRBV6-6 to TRBJ2-7; TRBD2 aligns across 7 bases. The CDR3 consists of 15 residues. The V segment lost 0 bases and the J segment 3 bases; nucleotides outside the gene matches: 5. Per the germline V gene, CDR1 is MNHNY and CDR2 is SVGAGI (reference sequence).

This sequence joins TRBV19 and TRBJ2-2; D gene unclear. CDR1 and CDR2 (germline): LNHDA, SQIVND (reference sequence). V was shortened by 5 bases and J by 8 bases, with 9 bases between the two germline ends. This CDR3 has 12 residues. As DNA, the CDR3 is TGTGCCAGTAGTTATCACCAGGGGGAGCTGTTTTTT. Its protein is CASSYHQGELFF.

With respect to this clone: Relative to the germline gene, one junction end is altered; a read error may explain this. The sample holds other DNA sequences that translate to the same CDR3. CDR3 nucleotides: TGCGCCAGCAGTTGGGGGGATAGCAATCAGCCCCAGCATTTT. It encodes CASSWGDSNQPQHF. The chain joins TRBV7-9 to TRBJ1-5, with D perhaps matching TRBD1 (5 bases). Germline V gives CDR1 SEHNR, CDR2 FQNEAQ (reference sequence). CDR3 length equals 14 residues.